This T cell receptor beta chain comes out of a study of blood T cell repertoires in COVID-19. Looking at the study overall: From T cells, B-cell-depleted T cells, or PBMCs came the material, which was cDNA or gDNA.

In the source study's methods: By means of reference gene primer amplification, nucleated cell counts were estimated. Repertoires were generated with immunoSEQ multiplex PCR, while TCRdb's copy carries only in-frame clones and drops some. V and J calls and clone size are copied from that table; D and trimming were computed from the DNA. The data show 200,000 to 250,000 clones, about 76% seen once. Trimming took off 4 bases at V and 2 bases at J, with 13 bases between the two ends. This CDR3 region has 15 residues. CDR1 is MNHEY and CDR2 is SVGEGT in the germline V gene. Membership in each cohort depended on participant-reported clinical history.

This chain joins TRBV6-2 or TRBV6-3 and TRBJ2-3; perhaps TRBD1 as D (5 bases). This sequence was found in a woman in her 50s with acute COVID-19. The specimen sequenced was PBMCs or T cells enriched from blood (not recorded which). CDR3 sequence (DNA): TGTGCCAGCAGTTCCCCCGGACATCACACAGATACGCAGTATTTT. The encoded protein is CASSSPGHHTDTQYF.